What follows describes a single T cell receptor beta chain. This receptor's antigen is unknown. One base away there is no much larger clone; base qualities are not given. The library was generated by the immunoSEQ multiplex PCR assay. The multiplex PCR relied on a mix of 60 forward primers for TCR Vbeta segments and 13 reverse primers for TCR Jbeta segments. The CDR3 region of rearranged TCR beta genes was amplified from genomic DNA with a multiplex PCR assay. The amplified TCR beta libraries were sequenced on the Illumina HiSeq System as 87-base-pair reads. The source study handled its data this way. A later analysis counted about 80 million unique TCR beta chains across the 670 or so repertoires, and around 12 million of these chains were shared by at least two donors. To remove PCR and sequencing errors, raw reads were error-corrected and collapsed into unique sequences using a nearest-neighbor algorithm that merged closely related sequences. To assign V, D and J gene segments, CDR3 sequences were aligned to IMGT reference sequences. Each retained sequence needed at least a six-nucleotide match to both a V gene segment and a J gene segment. A rearrangement was called productive if the CDR3 had no stop codons and remained in frame with V and J, and every other rearrangement was called non-productive. Following IMGT convention, CDR3 was defined as the stretch from the second conserved V-encoded cysteine to the conserved J-encoded phenylalanine. Sequences without an unambiguous match to a single V gene segment were excluded from the earlier analysis of 450 to 650 of the donors. An earlier analysis of just under 600 of the donors called V segments functional above 56.7% productive rearrangements and segregating when the between-donor standard deviation exceeded 5%. To diagnose cytomegalovirus status from the catalog of TCR beta chain sequences, a statistical classification framework was built. In a later analysis, V and J genes were assigned by comparing TCR nucleotide sequences against IMGT/GENE-DB human TR gene sequences. A later analysis assigned CDR3 sequences and most-parsimonious VDJ recombination scenarios with the TCRdist pipeline. In a later analysis, every TCR beta chain was defined by the combination of its CDR3 amino acid sequence and its V-gene family, and reads without a unique V-gene family were dropped. To address suspected cross-contamination and a sequencing artifact, a later analysis removed 550 to 750 highly shared, low-generation-probability nucleotide sequences. In a later analysis, a clonal expansion index was calculated for each public chain from normalized within-repertoire ranks of inferred template counts. Generation probabilities in a later analysis came from a VDJ recombination model fitted to out-of-frame rearrangements, and those results were checked against IGoR. In a later analysis, hypergeometric tests were used to score TCR-TCR, TCR-HLA and TCR-CMV co-occurrence, with a repertoire-size bias correction applied to TCR pairs. False discovery rates were estimated in a later analysis by permuting HLA or CMV assignments 20 times. In a later analysis, co-occurring TCRs were grouped using DBSCAN, and TCRdist sequence similarity was added for clustering within HLA-allele-positive subsets. Co-occurrence clustering excluded repertoires with fewer than 30,000 or more than 120,000 public chains, plus five with anomalous nucleotide sharing. Sourced from immuneACCESS, this table was stored by TCRdb with only in-frame sequences that have V and J called. A share of the clones is absent; for the studies checked, an unresolved V gene accounts for under half, and the remainder has no known explanation. Clonal size and the V and J genes are those of that table, whereas D and trimming came from the DNA. The sample yields 180,000 or so clones; around four fifths were counted once. The ten largest make up 1.5% to 2% of the sample.

The sample belongs to a study of cytomegalovirus exposure and HLA in healthy donors (dated 2017 in TCRdb). About the study as a whole: An earlier analysis of approximately 550 of the donors reported 250 to 350 Gb of sequence data and 100 million to 140 million unique TCR beta sequences from approximately 180 million T cells. Approximately 300 gigabases of sequencing data and 91 million or so unique TCR sequences made up an early release that covered fewer than 650 HLA-typed donors. Among the roughly 400 genotyped donors, approximately 82% belonged to the genetic ancestry cluster associated with self-reported Caucasian donors. The aim of the study was to test whether cataloging public T cell receptors could identify signatures of past pathogen exposure. The T cell repertoires of 666 subjects were profiled by immunosequencing and related to cytomegalovirus serostatus. In addition to the first cohort of 666 subjects, a separate validation cohort of 120 different subjects was used. To predict cytomegalovirus infection status, the study combined high-throughput TCR immunosequencing, statistical association of individual TCRs with disease status, and machine learning. In a later analysis, previously published TCR beta repertoires from 666 donors were re-analyzed and high-resolution HLA genotyping was added so that TCR occurrence patterns could be studied. Rather than using new phenotypic data, the later analysis identified candidate immune exposures from TCR beta sequences and from how often those sequences occurred across donors. An earlier analysis of roughly 580 of the donors used high-throughput TCR beta sequencing to judge whether each TCR beta V gene segment behaved as functional or pseudogenic. Alongside the repertoire data, information on donor age, sex, ethnicity and CMV serostatus was compiled. In a later genetic analysis, genome-wide SNP genotypes for about 55% of the roughly 670 donors were used, and that subset was treated as a discovery cohort. All discovery cohort repertoires had been generated on a single sequencing platform. HLA typing included class I and class II loci at four-digit resolution. Typing coverage varied by locus: 629-630 donors for A, B, C, DRB1 and DQB1; more than 500 for DQA1; nearly 610 for DPA1; 400 to 480 for DPB1. Roughly 5 DR-DQ haplotypes were handled as single units for association and clustering, since linkage in the cohort was strong. Across around 400 genotyped donors of the cohort, an average of approximately 220,000 unique TCR beta nucleotide sequences per donor were sequenced, and 15% to 20% of those sequences were non-productive. Study-level results and caveats: In an earlier analysis of a few hundred of the donors, most TCR beta V segments were observed in productive rearrangements about 90% or about 30% of the time, broadly matching IMGT annotations. In a later analysis, TCR association rates were found to vary across HLA loci, with the most associated TCRs seen for DRB1 alleles and the fewest for HLA-C alleles. A further reported finding was that TCR beta sequences accurately predicted the HLA-A and HLA-B alleles for most subjects in the first cohort. In this cohort, only TCR beta chains were sequenced, and detectable features were limited by the absence of alpha or paired-chain data. In the study, approximately 150 TCR beta chains were listed as associated with cytomegalovirus. Immune exposure information for the cohort was limited to CMV serostatus. According to a later analysis, most CMV-associated TCR beta chains appeared to be HLA-restricted, and the HLA associations seemed to be driven largely by CMV exposure. According to the authors, the approach could potentially be generalized to other disease states and immunological phenotypes. In a later analysis, HLA-associated TCR beta chains showed more clonal expansion and lower generation probabilities than non-associated chains that were equally common. V-gene and J-gene trimming of TCR beta chains was associated with a missense DCLRE1C variant in a later genetic analysis, and the association was replicated in an independent cohort. A few of the identified cytomegalovirus-associated TCR beta chains were confirmed in vitro to be specific for cytomegalovirus antigens. Linkage disequilibrium might explain the correlated functional status among segregating V segments, but an unknown experimental factor could not be ruled out. Because the 87-base-pair reads could not distinguish some IMGT-functional V segments, including TRBV6-2 and TRBV6-3, those segments were excluded. A cluster of highly shared sequence variants was judged likely to represent a technical artifact of the sequencing pipeline. According to a later analysis, parvovirus B19, influenza, CMV and Epstein-Barr virus appeared linked to several top co-occurrence clusters. Because counts were too low, seventeen rarely observed V segments, including chromosome 9 orphons, were excluded from the earlier analysis of several hundred of the donors. The presence/absence analyses assumed that sequencing depth was roughly uniform across donors, and that assumption may not be true. Compared with the approximately 710-donor mean, donors in an Asian-associated ancestry cluster had fewer N-insertions in productive TCRs, according to a later genetic analysis. In a later analysis, some 17,000 TCR beta sequences were associated with specific HLA alleles at a false discovery rate of 0.05. Because HLA typing was unavailable for some donors at each locus, only the typed subset was used in association tests. Assigning TCR associations to individual alleles was difficult when HLA alleles, especially DR and DQ, strongly co-occurred. While some public TCRs were present in many individuals, most TCR sequences turned up only very rarely across donors. Cytomegalovirus status was reported to be diagnosed by the classifier with high specificity and sensitivity in both the original and validation cohorts.

The cohort comprised more than 550 healthy bone marrow donors. Cohort members were all nominally healthy when sampled, although unrecorded immune exposures were likely present. The donor tested CMV seronegative, placing the donor among the 350 or so seronegative members of the cohort. Every donor gave a peripheral blood sample, and the peripheral blood mononuclear cells from that sample were used for TCR beta sequencing. Genomic DNA extraction from the blood cell samples was performed with the Qiagen DNeasy Blood Extraction Kit. V was cut back by 5 bases and J by 3 bases, leaving a gap of 18 bases between them. Taken from cysteine to phenylalanine, the CDR3 has 16 residues. Here the CDR3 DNA is all that survives: 48 bases in frame from base 1. According to the germline V gene (reference sequence), CDR1 reads PRHDT and CDR2 reads FYEKMQ.

Sequencing was performed on PBMCs. The sequence joins TRBV13 to TRBJ2-3; the D gene is perhaps TRBD2, on 7 matching bases. The TCR originated in a woman in her twenties or thirties in good health and CMV-seronegative. The DNA sequence follows: TGTGCCAGCAGCCGTAGGGGGGGGCAGGGGACAGATACGCAGTATTTT. Its protein product is CASSRRGGQGTDTQYF. Reference TRBV13 and TRBJ2-3 genes cover what lies past the CDR3, so the full variable domain is AAGVIQSPRHLIKEKRETATLKCYPIPRHDTVYWYQQGPGQDPQFLISFYEKMQSDKGSIPDRFSAQQFSDYHSELNMSSLELGDSALYFCASSRRGGQGTDTQYFGPGTRLTVL.